This T cell receptor beta chain was sequenced for a study of CD8 T cells in Susac syndrome. Germline CDR1 is SGHRS and CDR2 is YFSETQ. V lost 2 bases, J lost 3 bases, and 8 bases lay in between. The CDR3 extends over 13 amino acids. Random hexamers served to reverse transcribe roughly 0.5 to 1 ug RNA. Using its own MiXCR run on the immunoSEQ multiplex PCR reads, TCRdb lists one record per CDR3 protein. The sample shows 130,000 to 150,000 distinct CDR3 sequences, 90% to 97% of them seen only once. As judged by recently defined diagnostic criteria, patients with Susac syndrome had definite or probable disease.

This TCR derives from a human donor with Susac syndrome. V gene TRBV5-1 combines with J gene TRBJ2-5; D call uncertain. The specimen sequenced was CD4+ T cells from PBMCs. As DNA, the CDR3 is TGCGCCAGCAGCTTCGGGCAGGAAGAGACCCAGTACTTC. Translation: CASSFGQEETQYF.